This T cell receptor beta chain was captured by sequencing in a study of cytomegalovirus exposure and HLA in healthy donors (dated by TCRdb to the late 2010s). In the study overall: An earlier analysis of a few hundred of the donors reported about 300 Gb of sequence data and 117 million unique TCR beta sequences obtained from about 179 million T cells. About 320 gigabases of sequencing data and tens of millions of unique TCR sequences were included in an early release covering about 600 HLA-typed donors. The genetic ancestry cluster associated with self-reported Caucasian donors included roughly four fifths of the 398 genotyped donors. The study aimed to test whether signatures of past pathogen exposure could be identified by cataloging public T cell receptors. The study profiled the T cell repertoires of around 700 subjects by immunosequencing and related them to cytomegalovirus serostatus. A separate validation cohort of roughly 130 different subjects was used in addition to the 666-subject first cohort. High-throughput TCR immunosequencing, statistical association of individual TCRs with disease status, and machine learning were combined to predict cytomegalovirus infection status. A later analysis re-analyzed previously published TCR beta repertoires from 500 to 700 donors and added high-resolution HLA genotyping to study TCR occurrence patterns. In the later analysis, no new phenotypic data were used to find candidate immune exposures; instead, reliance was placed on TCR beta sequences and their occurrence across donors. An earlier analysis of approximately 500 of the donors applied high-throughput TCR beta sequencing to assess whether each TCR beta V gene segment acted as functional or pseudogenic. Alongside the repertoire data, information on donor age, sex, ethnicity and CMV serostatus was compiled. A later genetic analysis took genome-wide SNP genotypes for about 55% of the 666 donors and used that subset as a discovery cohort. All discovery cohort repertoires had been generated using a single sequencing platform. HLA typing included class I and class II loci at four-digit resolution. Typing coverage varied by locus: roughly 620-640 donors for A, B, C, DRB1 and DQB1; roughly 560 for DQA1; about 590 for DPA1; some 470 for DPB1. About 5 DR-DQ haplotypes were handled as single units for association and clustering, since linkage in the cohort was strong. Among almost 400 genotyped donors of the cohort, an average of 235,054 unique TCR beta nucleotide sequences were sequenced per donor, around 20% of them non-productive. On the study overall, not on this receptor specifically: Because HLA typing was unavailable for some donors at each locus, only the typed subset was used in association tests. According to a later genetic analysis, donors in an Asian-associated ancestry cluster had fewer N-insertions in productive TCRs than the approximately 700-donor mean. Strong co-occurrence of HLA alleles, especially DR and DQ, made assigning TCR associations to individual alleles difficult. Immune exposure information for the cohort was limited to CMV serostatus. Presence/absence analyses assumed roughly uniform sequencing depth across donors, an assumption that may not hold. According to a later analysis, parvovirus B19, influenza, CMV and Epstein-Barr virus appeared linked to several top co-occurrence clusters. An earlier analysis of approximately 500 of the donors showed that most TCR beta V segments appeared in productive rearrangements either about 87% or about 30% of the time, which broadly matched IMGT annotations. The study listed 164 TCR beta chains as associated with cytomegalovirus. A further reported finding was that TCR beta sequences accurately predicted the HLA-A and HLA-B alleles for most subjects in the first cohort. Some IMGT-functional V segments, including TRBV6-2 and TRBV6-3, could not be told apart with the 87-base-pair reads, so those segments were excluded. In vitro tests confirmed that three of the cytomegalovirus-associated TCR beta chains recognize cytomegalovirus antigens. Most TCR sequences were seen in very few donors, while some public TCRs were found in many individuals. It was suggested by the authors that the approach could potentially be generalized to other disease states and immunological phenotypes. Most CMV-associated TCR beta chains appeared to be HLA-restricted in a later analysis, and the HLA associations seemed to be driven largely by CMV exposure. A cluster of highly shared sequence variants was judged likely to be a technical artifact of the sequencing pipeline. The earlier analysis of 587 of the donors excluded around 17 rarely observed V segments, including chromosome 9 orphons, because counts were too low. In this cohort, only TCR beta chains were sequenced, and detectable features were limited by the absence of alpha or paired-chain data. According to a later analysis, TCR association rates differed among HLA loci, with DRB1 alleles showing the most associated TCRs and HLA-C alleles showing the fewest. Correlated functional status among segregating V segments might reflect linkage disequilibrium, but an unknown experimental factor could not be ruled out. Cytomegalovirus status was reported to be diagnosed by the classifier with high specificity and sensitivity in both the original and validation cohorts. In a later analysis, HLA-associated TCR beta chains showed more clonal expansion and lower generation probabilities than non-associated chains that were equally common. A later genetic analysis associated a missense DCLRE1C variant with V-gene and J-gene trimming of TCR beta chains, and an independent cohort replicated the association. A later analysis associated roughly 17,000 TCR beta sequences with specific HLA alleles at a false discovery rate of 0.05.

The cohort comprised approximately 700 healthy bone marrow donors. At the time of sampling, every cohort member was nominally healthy, though immune exposures that went unrecorded were likely present. The donor tested CMV seronegative, placing the donor among the approximately 360 seronegative members of the cohort. A peripheral blood sample was provided by each donor, and peripheral blood mononuclear cells were used for TCR beta sequencing. Genomic DNA was extracted from the blood cell samples with the Qiagen DNeasy Blood Extraction Kit. The germline V gene (reference sequence) yields MNHNY for CDR1 and SVGAGI for CDR2. Measured from the cysteine to the phenylalanine, the CDR3 is 16 residues long. Here the CDR3 DNA is all that survives: 48 bases in frame from base 1. V loses 2 bases of germline sequence and J loses 2 bases, and the interval between the two ends is 16 bases. A word on this clone: Its antigen remains undetermined. Base qualities are not recorded, but no much larger clone differs from it by a single base.

The library came from the immunoSEQ multiplex PCR assay. For the multiplex PCR, a mixture combining 60 forward primers for TCR Vbeta segments and 13 reverse primers for TCR Jbeta segments was used. The CDR3 region of rearranged TCR beta genes was amplified from genomic DNA by a multiplex PCR assay. On the Illumina HiSeq System, the amplified TCR beta libraries were sequenced as 87-base-pair reads. Concerning the study's data processing: In a later analysis, 70 million to 95 million unique TCR beta chains were counted across the roughly 670 repertoires, and roughly 11 million of these chains were shared by at least two donors. Raw reads were error-corrected and collapsed into unique sequences with a nearest-neighbor algorithm that merged closely related sequences to remove PCR and sequencing errors. To assign V, D and J gene segments, CDR3 sequences were aligned to IMGT reference sequences. Each retained sequence needed at least a six-nucleotide match to both a V gene segment and a J gene segment. A rearrangement was called productive if the CDR3 had no stop codons and remained in frame with V and J, and every other rearrangement was called non-productive. CDR3 was defined according to IMGT convention as the region running from the second conserved V-encoded cysteine to the conserved J-encoded phenylalanine. In an earlier analysis of just under 600 of the donors, sequences lacking an unambiguous match to a single V gene segment were excluded. In an earlier analysis of 500 to 750 of the donors, V segments were called functional above 56.7% productive rearrangements and were called segregating when the between-donor standard deviation exceeded 5%. A statistical classification framework was developed to diagnose cytomegalovirus status using the catalog of TCR beta chain sequences. A later analysis assigned V and J genes by comparing TCR nucleotide sequences with IMGT/GENE-DB human TR gene sequences. The TCRdist pipeline was used in a later analysis to assign CDR3 sequences and most-parsimonious VDJ recombination scenarios. A later analysis defined each TCR beta chain by its CDR3 amino acid sequence plus V-gene family, and excluded reads lacking a unique V-gene family. A later analysis removed 592 highly shared, low-generation-probability nucleotide sequences to deal with suspected cross-contamination and a sequencing artifact. In a later analysis, a clonal expansion index for each public chain was calculated from normalized within-repertoire ranks of inferred template counts. In a later analysis, generation probabilities were computed using a VDJ recombination model fitted to out-of-frame rearrangements, and the results were checked against IGoR. Hypergeometric tests were used in a later analysis to score TCR-TCR, TCR-HLA and TCR-CMV co-occurrence, with a repertoire-size bias correction applied to the TCR pairs. A later analysis estimated false discovery rates by permuting HLA or CMV assignments 20 times. In a later analysis, co-occurring TCRs were grouped using DBSCAN, with TCRdist sequence similarity added in when clustering inside HLA-allele-positive subsets. Repertoires with fewer than 30,000 or more than 120,000 public chains were left out of co-occurrence clustering, as were about 5 repertoires with anomalous nucleotide sharing. Sourced from immuneACCESS, this table was stored by TCRdb with only in-frame sequences that have V and J called. A share of the clones is absent; for the studies checked, an unresolved V gene accounts for under half, and the remainder has no known explanation. V, J and clone size were drawn from that table, and D and trimming were deduced from the DNA. This sample gives roughly 230,000 clones in total; about nine tenths of them show up just once. The biggest ten clones account for 1.7% of the sample.

The chain joins TRBV6-6 to TRBJ2-7; the D gene identity is not certain. This sequence was found in a girl aged 2 to 10 in good health and CMV-seronegative. Sample: PBMCs. The CDR3 here reads CASSYLAADRPYEQYF. The DNA sequence follows: TGTGCCAGCAGTTACCTGGCGGCAGATAGGCCCTACGAGCAGTACTTC.